A single sample gave rise to the 21 T cell receptor beta chains below, sequenced in a study of shared clonotypes between healthy human individuals (dated by TCRdb to the early 2020s). Receptors were amplified or captured by the immunoSEQ multiplex PCR assay. In TCRdb, the immuneACCESS table is reduced to in-frame sequences with V and J assigned. These tables do not hold every clone; where another copy was compared, an unresolved V gene accounts for under half, and the others remain unexplained. Within this sample are under 2,000,000 clones, with about 94% of them counted one time only. Jointly, the top ten make up more than 0.95% of the sample. For the CD8 naive samples, CD45RO-negative cells were positively selected for CCR7, yielding a CD45RA+CCR7+ population from which TemRA cells were excluded. Sequenced sample: naive CD8+ T cells sorted from blood. Reading the label with the study, this specimen's cell subset or site is: CD45RA+CCR7+. These receptors were collected from a man between 18 and 29 years old in good health.

This rearrangement joins TRBV18 to TRBJ1-1; 10 bases are a match to TRBD1. Germline V gene data show CDR1 as KGHSH and CDR2 as LQKENI. V shed 5 bases, J shed 8 bases, and the junction held 14 bases outside the gene matches. The CDR3 is 16 residues long. The DNA for the CDR3 is TGTGCCAGCTCATTACCGGGACAGGGGTTCTTGGCAGAAGCTTTCTTT. Residues: CASSLPGQGFLAEAFF.

The chain couples TRBV4-3 to TRBJ1-5; D is ambiguous. Germline V gene lookup returns CDR1 LGHNA and CDR2 YSLEER. The CDR3 spans 16 residues. The V end was cut by 0 bases, the J end by 1 base, with 10 bases between. The CDR3 reads CASSQEWQLSNQPQHF. The CDR3 nucleotides are TGCGCCAGCAGCCAAGAGTGGCAGCTCAGCAATCAGCCCCAGCATTTT.

The chain recombines TRBV5-8 with TRBJ2-7; no definite D call. The CDR3 has 14 amino acids. The V end was cut by 2 bases, the J end by 3 bases, with 12 bases between. Germline V lookup: CDR1 SGHTS, CDR2 YDEGEE. The CDR3 DNA reads TGTGCCAGCAGCTTTAGGACCCTCAACTACGAGCAGTACTTC. Residues: CASSFRTLNYEQYF.

The chain carries TRBV6-1 and TRBJ2-2; D gene uncertain. CDR3 length: 12 amino acids. Between the trimmed V and J ends, which lost 6 bases and 2 bases, there was a span of 4 bases. Per the germline V gene, CDR1 is MNHNS and CDR2 is SASEGT. The CDR3 sequence: CASRDNTGELFF. CDR3 in DNA: TGTGCCAGCAGGGATAACACCGGGGAGCTGTTTTTT.

The chain uses TRBV11-2 and TRBJ2-3, with D unresolved. The germline V gene encodes CDR1 SGHAT and CDR2 FQNNGV. The CDR3 length is 14 residues. Trimming shortened V by 5 bases and J by 2 bases, and 11 bases separated the two germline ends. The CDR3 here is CASSPQHLTDTQYF. CDR3 in DNA: TGTGCCAGCAGCCCACAACACCTCACAGATACGCAGTATTTT.

V usage is TRBV25-1 and J usage is TRBJ2-7; D ambiguous. The CDR3 consists of 12 residues. Germline V gives CDR1 MGHDK, CDR2 SYGVNS. Trimming removed 4 bases from V and 3 bases from J, with 7 bases in between. In nucleotides, the CDR3 is TGTGCCAGCAGTGTTGTCCACTACGAGCAGTACTTC. Translated: CASSVVHYEQYF.

V gene TRBV6-6 combines with J gene TRBJ2-7, with 8 positions matching TRBD1. The CDR3 sequence is 15 residues long. V shed 6 bases, J shed 2 bases, and the junction held 9 bases outside the gene matches. Germline assignment: CDR1 MNHNY and CDR2 SVGAGI (reference sequence). Written as DNA, the CDR3 is TGTGCCAGCAGCACCGTCGGGACAGGCGCCTACGAGCAGTACTTC. Translated, it gives CASSTVGTGAYEQYF.

The chain carries TRBV2 and TRBJ2-7; D unresolved. CDR3 size: 13 residues. Per the germline V gene, CDR1 is SNHLY and CDR2 is FYNNEI. Trimming pared 1 base from V and 2 bases from J, leaving 6 bases between. The CDR3 DNA sequence: TGTGCCAGCAGTGAAGTGGCAGCCTACGAGCAGTACTTC. Protein: CASSEVAAYEQYF.

The chain couples TRBV7-2 to TRBJ2-3; the D call may be TRBD1 or TRBD2 (5 bases each). In germline, CDR1 is SGHTA, CDR2 FQGNSA. Trimming took off 5 bases at V and 3 bases at J, with 15 bases between the two ends. The CDR3 length is 15 residues. The CDR3: CASSEGTTLTDTQYF. The CDR3 DNA sequence: TGTGCCAGCAGCGAGGGGACCACCCTGACAGATACGCAGTATTTT.

The chain links TRBV5-1 to TRBJ2-5, with D unresolved. Looked up from germline, CDR1 is SGHRS and CDR2 is YFSETQ. The V end lost 3 bases, the J end lost 4 bases, and 10 bases lay between the germline ends. CDR3 size: 13 residues. This CDR3 reads CASSSETLETQYF. CDR3 in DNA: TGCGCCAGCAGCTCAGAGACATTAGAGACCCAGTACTTC.

This rearrangement joins TRBV19 to TRBJ2-1; no clear D. Germline V gene lookup returns CDR1 LNHDA and CDR2 SQIVND (reference sequence). V was cut by 2 bases and J by 6 bases, with 8 bases left in between. This CDR3 is built from 13 residues. DNA of the CDR3: TGTGCCAGTAGTATATGGGTTGGCAATGAGCAGTTCTTC. This codes for CASSIWVGNEQFF.

V usage is TRBV7-9 and J usage is TRBJ2-3; D possibly corresponds to TRBD1 (6 bases). V lost 8 bases to trimming and J lost 6 bases, with 21 bases between them. The CDR3 length is 15 residues. Per the germline V gene, CDR1 is SEHNR and CDR2 is FQNEAQ (reference sequence). CDR3 DNA: TGTGCCAGCCTGCCTGACGGACAGACGAGGGATACGCAGTATTTT. It translates to CASLPDGQTRDTQYF.

This clone has a single count. J is TRBJ2-7 and V is TRBV4-1; no clear D. CDR1 is MGHRA and CDR2 is YSYEKL in the germline V gene. The CDR3 spans 13 residues. Trimming left V 4 bases short and J 3 bases short, with 10 bases between. The CDR3 DNA follows: TGCGCCAGCAGCCCGGATCCCTACTACGAGCAGTACTTC. Its translation is CASSPDPYYEQYF.

As concerns this clone: The sample contains more than one DNA sequence encoding this CDR3. This chain joins TRBV9 and TRBJ1-6; D remains ambiguous. In germline, CDR1 is SGDLS, CDR2 YYNGEE. The V gene lost 0 bases and the J gene lost 0 bases, with 7 bases spanning the gap. The CDR3 consists of 16 residues. In nucleotides, the CDR3 is TGTGCCAGCAGCGTAGAACTGAGCTCCTATAATTCACCCCTCCACTTT. Translation: CASSVELSSYNSPLHF.

This chain links TRBV19 with TRBJ1-1; 7 positions agree with TRBD1. Germline loops: CDR1 LNHDA, CDR2 SQIVND (reference sequence). The CDR3 contains 15 residues. V shed 5 bases, J shed 1 base, and the junction held 7 bases outside the gene matches. CDR3 sequence: CASSSAGGGNTEAFF. The CDR3 region has the DNA TGTGCCAGTAGTTCCGCAGGGGGAGGGAACACTGAAGCTTTCTTT.

The chain carries TRBV30 and TRBJ2-3; D perhaps matches TRBD2 (6 bases). The germline V and J ends were trimmed by 1 base and 4 bases, with 15 bases remaining between them. Germline V gene sequence: CDR1 GTSNPN, CDR2 SVGIG (reference sequence). The CDR3 contains 15 residues. DNA for the CDR3: TGTGCCTGGAGTGGACTAGGGGCTGGGGCAGATACGCAGTATTTT. Its translation: CAWSGLGAGADTQYF.

This clone was detected once. CDR3: CASSLGADSTGSGYEQYF. DNA of the CDR3: TGTGCCAGCAGCTTAGGGGCAGACTCGACAGGGTCCGGGTACGAGCAGTACTTC. The chain joins TRBV7-9 to TRBJ2-7, with TRBD1 matching 7 bases. Germline CDR1 SEHNR, CDR2 FQNEAQ (reference sequence). The CDR3 consists of 18 residues. V was pared by 1 base and J by 4 bases, with 16 bases of the junction left unmatched. The full variable domain, its missing parts supplied by reference TRBV7-9 and TRBJ2-7, is DTGVSQNPRHKITKRGQNVTFRCDPISEHNRLYWYRQTLGQGPEFLTYFQNEAQLEKSRLLSDRFSAERPKGSFSTLEIQRTEQGDSAMYLCASSLGADSTGSGYEQYFGPGTRLTVT.

The V gene is TRBV21-1, the J gene TRBJ1-5. TRBV21-1 is classified as a pseudogene. The CDR3 has 18 residues. CDR3 residues: CASSKGGGRGESNQPQHF. As DNA, the CDR3 is TGTGCCAGCAGCAAAGGGGGCGGGCGTGGGGAGAGCAATCAGCCCCAGCATTTT.

A remark on this clone: At the DNA level, this CDR3 is encoded by other sequences in the same sample as well. The V gene is TRBV5-1, the J gene TRBJ2-7; D uncertain. The V end was cut by 0 bases, the J end by 2 bases, with 9 bases between. The CDR3 contains 14 residues. CDR1 SGHRS and CDR2 YFSETQ come from the germline V gene. The CDR3 protein is CASSLGGSTYEQYF. As DNA, the CDR3 is TGCGCCAGCAGCTTGGGGGGATCTACCTACGAGCAGTACTTC.

The chain carries TRBV27 and TRBJ1-5; 8 bases match TRBD1. Germline-derived CDR1 and CDR2 are MNHEY and SMNVEV (reference sequence). The junction had 6 bases not matched to a gene; V was cut back by 6 bases and J by 5 bases. There are 14 residues in the CDR3. In nucleotides, the CDR3 is TGTGCCAGCAGGCCAGGGGGCGCCCATCAGCCCCAGCATTTT. Its translation: CASRPGGAHQPQHF.

The J gene is TRBJ1-5, the V gene TRBV4-1, with TRBD1 matching over 8 bases. Germline V gene data show CDR1 as MGHRA and CDR2 as YSYEKL. This CDR3 is built from 17 residues. V lost 3 bases and J lost 0; bases outside the gene matches: 7. CDR3 coding DNA: TGCGCCAGCAGCCACTGGGACAGGCCATATAGCAATCAGCCCCAGCATTTT. Its translation: CASSHWDRPYSNQPQHF.